These T cell receptor beta chains were read from a single sample in a study of blood T cells in healthy people across ages. TCRdb passed the 5' RACE reads through MiXCR, listing each CDR3 protein once. Among about 900,000 distinct CDR3 sequences listed, approximately 49% were seen once. The source material was blood. These receptors all come from a man in his thirties or forties in good health. CDR3s include the opening cysteine and the closing phenylalanine or tryptophan. The order of the fields is V gene, clone size, J gene, D gene, CDR3 DNA, CDR3 protein. The D gene is left open where the match is weak. Clone size, where shown, is once, few, many, or a class for clones that have expanded.

TRBV3-1	.	TRBJ2-5	TRBD2	TGTGCCAGCAGTCTTATGACTAGCGAACAAGAGACCCAGTACTTC	CASSLMTSEQETQYF
TRBV30	.	TRBJ2-5	.	TGTGCCTGGAGTGGACTGAGGGGACAGACCCAGTACTTC	CAWSGLRGQTQYF
TRBV6-2/TRBV6-3	few	TRBJ2-7	TRBD1	TGTGCCAGCAGTTACCTCGTAGCGGGGACAGGGGATTACGAGCAGTACTTC	CASSYLVAGTGDYEQYF
TRBV5-1	.	TRBJ2-1	.	TGCGCCAGCAGCCGGACCGCGACGGGTGTTTCTCGGGAGCAGTTCTTC	CASSRTATGVSREQFF
TRBV11-3	few	TRBJ2-3	.	TGTGCCAGCAGCTTAGGGGACCTTAGCACAGATACGCAGTATTTT	CASSLGDLSTDTQYF
TRBV7-9	.	TRBJ2-7	.	TGTGCCAGCAGCTCCAATCAACAGGGAAGAGGCTACGAGCAGTACTTC	CASSSNQQGRGYEQYF
TRBV6-1	.	TRBJ2-5	.	TGTGCCAGCAGTGAAGGATTCCGCGGGAACGGGTACTTC	CASSEGFRGNGYF
TRBV2	.	TRBJ2-3	.	TGTGCCAGCAGTGAAGGGTATAGCCCTAGCACAGATACGCAGTATTTT	CASSEGYSPSTDTQYF
TRBV5-1	few	TRBJ1-2	TRBD1	TGCGCCAGCAGCCCGGGTGACAGGGACCCGGGGTCATTCTATGGCTACACCTTC	CASSPGDRDPGSFYGYTF
TRBV5-1	few	TRBJ2-7	.	TGCGCCAGCAGCTTGCGGCAGGGAACGTTCTACGAGCAGTACTTC	CASSLRQGTFYEQYF
TRBV29-1	.	TRBJ2-2	.	TGCAGCGTTGAGGCCCCGAACACCGGGGAGCTGTTTTTT	CSVEAPNTGELFF
TRBV5-1	.	TRBJ2-3	.	TGCGCCAGCAGCTTGGACGCCGGGAGCACAGATACGCAGTATTTT	CASSLDAGSTDTQYF
TRBV18	.	TRBJ2-7	.	TGTGCCAGCTCACCGTCCCCGGGGAAAGACTACGAGCAGTACTTC	CASSPSPGKDYEQYF
TRBV7-9	.	TRBJ2-7	TRBD1	TGTGCCAGCAGCTTAGCGACTCCGACAGGGGGGAGCGAGCAGTACTTC	CASSLATPTGGSEQYF
TRBV29-1	.	TRBJ2-6	.	TGCAGCGTAAAGTCCCCAGGTCGCTCTGGGGCCAACGTCCTGACTTTC	CSVKSPGRSGANVLTF
TRBV20-1	.	TRBJ1-6	.	TGCAGTGTTCGGGATCCCCTCCACTTT	CSVRDPLHF
TRBV28	few	TRBJ2-7	.	TGTGCCAGCAGTTTAAACCCGGGATCAAACTACGAGCAGTACTTC	CASSLNPGSNYEQYF
TRBV7-2	.	TRBJ2-7	.	TGTGCCAGCACCCGCTCCCCGGATTACAATGAGCAGTACTTC	CASTRSPDYNEQYF
TRBV30	.	TRBJ1-2	.	TGTGCCTGGAGTGTACGGGAGTGGGCCGCTAACTATGGCTACACCTTC	CAWSVREWAANYGYTF
TRBV5-1	.	TRBJ2-1	.	TGCGCCAGCAGCTTGATACGGGGCTATGAGCAGTTCTTC	CASSLIRGYEQFF
TRBV3-1	.	TRBJ1-1	TRBD1	TGTGCCGGCAGCCATAACAGGGGCGGCACTGAAGCTTTCTTT	CAGSHNRGGTEAFF
TRBV9	few	TRBJ1-1	.	TGTGCCAGCAGCGGAACAGGGTCTGAAGCTTTCTTT	CASSGTGSEAFF
TRBV6-6	once	TRBJ2-7	.	TGTGCCAGCAGTTCGTATCGGCCCCCCCCTCGGAGCTACGAGCAGTACTTC	CASSSYRPPPRSYEQYF
TRBV3-1	.	TRBJ1-1	.	TGTGCCAGCAGCCGCCGCCCGGTGGGCACTGAAGCTTTCTTT	CASSRRPVGTEAFF
TRBV20-1	.	TRBJ1-2	.	TGCAGTGCACTCCTCGAGAGCTCCTATGGCTACACCTTC	CSALLESSYGYTF